The 31 T cell receptor beta chains below come from one sample, sequenced in a study of control samples from healthy donors and cancer patients. The assay was immunoSEQ multiplex PCR, and TCRdb's table has in-frame clones only and misses some. The sample lists a few hundred thousand clones, 80% to 95% occurring once. The sample was PBMCs. The origin of the receptors is a man aged 35 to 55 with head and neck cancer.

A word on this clone: Within the sample, other DNA sequences also encode this same CDR3. The V gene is TRBV3-1 (or the pseudogene TRBV3-2), the J gene TRBJ1-1; D uncertain. V was clipped by 1 base and J by 1 base, with 4 bases between them. Germline CDR1 reads LGHDT; CDR2 reads YNNKEL (reference sequence). This CDR3 has 13 residues. CDR3 DNA sequence: TGTGCCAGCAGCCAAGTTCAGAACACTGAAGCTTTCTTT. Its translation: CASSQVQNTEAFF.

The chain couples TRBV30 to TRBJ1-2; the D is unclear. This CDR3 spans 12 amino acids. V shed 7 bases and J shed 8 bases, with 17 bases lying between them. Germline V lookup: CDR1 GTSNPN, CDR2 SVGIG (reference sequence). Here the CDR3 DNA reads TGTGCCTCCCCCGACGGTCAGCTAGGCTACACCTTC. Residues: CASPDGQLGYTF.

A word on this clone: Within the sample, other DNA sequences also encode this same CDR3. The chain recombines TRBV28 with TRBJ1-4; D is ambiguous. Trimming shortened V by 2 bases and J by 3 bases, and 4 bases separated the two germline ends. Looked up from germline, CDR1 is MDHEN and CDR2 is SYDVKM. CDR3 length equals 13 residues. As DNA, the CDR3 is TGTGCCAGCAGTTTACCCTCTAATGAAAAACTGTTTTTT. This codes for CASSLPSNEKLFF.

The chain has TRBV2 and TRBJ2-7; TRBD1 agrees at 8 bases. Trimming at V came to 8 bases and at J to 4 bases, leaving 22 bases not matched to a gene. This CDR3 comprises 18 residues. Germline V gives CDR1 SNHLY, CDR2 FYNNEI. The CDR3 DNA follows: TGTGCCAGCTTCTTCCATGGGCAGGGGGCATATTTCTTGTACGAGCAGTACTTC. Encoded protein: CASFFHGQGAYFLYEQYF.

The table lists this clone with a few counts. This sequence joins TRBV19 and TRBJ2-7, with TRBD2 as a possible D gene (6 bases). Trimming pared 3 bases from V and 6 bases from J, leaving 12 bases between. This CDR3 has 13 amino acids. Looked up from germline, CDR1 is LNHDA and CDR2 is SQIVND (reference sequence). The CDR3 DNA reads as TGTGCCAGTAGTATGACGGGGGTGAGCGAGCAGTACTTC. The encoded protein is CASSMTGVSEQYF.

The chain has TRBV5-1 and TRBJ1-5; a weak D match, TRBD1 (5 bases). The CDR3 totals 16 residues. With 0 bases removed from V and 6 bases from J, the gap between germline ends came to 16 bases. Germline values: CDR1 SGHRS, CDR2 YFSETQ. The CDR3 sequence: CASSLAGIGGGQPQHF. The CDR3 DNA sequence: TGCGCCAGCAGCTTGGCGGGAATTGGGGGAGGTCAGCCCCAGCATTTT.

This clone was detected only once. This chain connects TRBV6-6 to TRBJ1-1; D gene uncertain. CDR1 MNHNY and CDR2 SVGAGI come from the germline V gene (reference sequence). V was cut by 10 bases and J by 5 bases, with 26 bases left in between. The CDR3 contains 16 residues. The CDR3 here is CATAFFPGRARTEAFF. As DNA, the CDR3 is TGTGCCACTGCCTTTTTCCCAGGAAGGGCGCGAACTGAAGCTTTCTTT.

This sequence joins TRBV18 and TRBJ2-3, with 7 bases lining up with TRBD1. CDR1 and CDR2 (germline): KGHSH, LQKENI. V lost 6 bases, J lost 4 bases, and 7 bases stayed unmatched. CDR3 length: 14 residues. The CDR3 coding sequence is TGTGCCAGCTCGCCGACAGGGCCCCCAGATACGCAGTATTTT. Its translation: CASSPTGPPDTQYF. The whole variable domain, remainder taken from reference TRBV18 and TRBJ2-3, is NAGVMQNPRHLVRRRGQEARLRCSPMKGHSHVYWYRQLPEEGLKFMVYLQKENIIDESGMPKERFSAEFPKEGPSILRIQQVVRGDSAAYFCASSPTGPPDTQYFGPGTRLTVL.

This chain connects TRBV5-4 to TRBJ2-7; TRBD1 matches at 11 bases. This CDR3 spans 14 amino acids. V trimming: 3 bases; J trimming: 4 bases; junction bases outside the gene matches: 3. In germline, CDR1 is SGHNT, CDR2 YYREEE (reference sequence). CDR3 amino acids: CASSYGQGAYEQYF. The CDR3 DNA is TGTGCCAGCAGCTACGGACAGGGGGCTTACGAGCAGTACTTC. The full variable domain, its missing parts supplied by reference TRBV5-4 and TRBJ2-7, is ETGVTQSPTHLIKTRGQQVTLRCSSQSGHNTVSWYQQALGQGPQFIFQYYREEENGRGNFPPRFSGLQFPNYSSELNVNALELDDSALYLCASSYGQGAYEQYFGPGTRLTVT.

The chain employs TRBV19 and TRBJ1-1; tentative D call: TRBD1 (6 bases). Trimming removed 4 bases from V and 6 bases from J, with 9 bases in between. The length of the CDR3 is 12 residues. The V gene's germline CDR1 is LNHDA and CDR2 SQIVND (reference sequence). The CDR3 DNA reads TGTGCCAGTAGTACCCGGACAGCTGAAGCTTTCTTT. This encodes CASSTRTAEAFF.

The chain links TRBV7-9 to TRBJ1-1; D uncertain. Germline V CDR1 and CDR2: SEHNR, FQNEAQ (reference sequence). The CDR3 extends over 15 amino acids. The V gene lost 0 bases and the J gene lost 3 bases, with 11 bases spanning the gap. Here the CDR3 DNA reads TGTGCCAGCAGCTTAGCCACCACTTACGACACTGAAGCTTTCTTT. Amino acids: CASSLATTYDTEAFF. Supplemented by reference TRBV7-9 and TRBJ1-1, the full variable domain reads DTGVSQNPRHKITKRGQNVTFRCDPISEHNRLYWYRQTLGQGPEFLTYFQNEAQLEKSRLLSDRFSAERPKGSFSTLEIQRTEQGDSAMYLCASSLATTYDTEAFFGQGTRLTVV.

The DNA of the CDR3 is TGCGCCAGCAGCTTGGACAGTGCAACTAATGAAAAACTGTTTTTT. This encodes CASSLDSATNEKLFF. The chain has TRBV5-1 and TRBJ1-4; D not certain. Germline V lookup: CDR1 SGHRS, CDR2 YFSETQ. V was shortened by 0 bases and J by 0 bases, with 6 bases between the two germline ends. The CDR3 has 15 amino acids. Based on the CDR3 plus reference TRBV5-1 and TRBJ1-4, the full variable domain is KAGVTQTPRYLIKTRGQQVTLSCSPISGHRSVSWYQQTPGQGLQFLFEYFSETQRNKGNFPGRFSGRQFSNSRSEMNVSTLELGDSALYLCASSLDSATNEKLFFGSGTQLSVL.

V is TRBV5-4 and J is TRBJ2-3; TRBD1 or TRBD2 may be the D gene (5 bases each). Germline V gene sequence: CDR1 SGHNT, CDR2 YYREEE (reference sequence). V gave up 7 bases and J gave up 0 bases, with 18 bases separating them. This CDR3 is 16 amino acids long. This CDR3 reads CASRFPGPKSTDTQYF. The DNA of the CDR3 is TGTGCCAGCCGATTCCCGGGACCCAAAAGCACAGATACGCAGTATTTT. The full variable domain, in which reference TRBV5-4 and TRBJ2-3 provide the parts outside the CDR3, is ETGVTQSPTHLIKTRGQQVTLRCSSQSGHNTVSWYQQALGQGPQFIFQYYREEENGRGNFPPRFSGLQFPNYSSELNVNALELDDSALYLCASRFPGPKSTDTQYFGPGTRLTVL.

The chain recombines TRBV7-9 with TRBJ2-7, with D tentatively TRBD1 (6 bases). Germline V gene data show CDR1 as SEHNR and CDR2 as FQNEAQ (reference sequence). V lost 4 bases and J 4 bases, leaving 14 bases between the germline ends. This CDR3 comprises 14 residues. The CDR3 sequence: CASSSRQDKYEQYF. The CDR3 nucleotides are TGTGCCAGCAGCTCTAGACAGGATAAGTACGAGCAGTACTTC.

In this sample, this clone turned up once. This chain uses TRBV4-2 with TRBJ2-1; 10 bases line up with TRBD2. With 3 bases clipped from V and 4 bases from J, the junction kept 6 bases outside the gene matches. The CDR3 runs to 16 residues. CDR1 is LGHNA, CDR2 YNFKEQ, per germline. CDR3 sequence: CASSQTLAGHYNEQFF. The CDR3 DNA sequence: TGTGCCAGCAGCCAGACACTAGCGGGGCATTACAATGAGCAGTTCTTC.

The genes are TRBV19 and TRBJ2-2, with 7 bases that match TRBD1. After removal of 6 bases from V and 2 bases from J, the junction contained 6 bases not matched to a gene. CDR3 length: 15 amino acids. Germline V gene lookup returns CDR1 LNHDA and CDR2 SQIVND (reference sequence). This chain's CDR3 is CASRLGQINTGELFF. In DNA form, the CDR3 reads TGTGCCAGTAGGCTGGGACAGATTAACACCGGGGAGCTGTTTTTT.

The chain employs TRBV27 and TRBJ1-2; D not resolved. The length of the CDR3 is 13 residues. In germline, CDR1 is MNHEY, CDR2 SMNVEV (reference sequence). V lost 3 bases and J lost 6, with 11 bases in between. CDR3 region: CASSFTGLDGYTF. In nucleotides, the CDR3 is TGTGCCAGCAGTTTCACGGGGTTGGATGGCTACACCTTC.

The V and J genes are TRBV28 and TRBJ1-1; D ambiguous. Germline V CDR1 and CDR2: MDHEN, SYDVKM. Between the trimmed V and J ends, which lost 5 bases and 9 bases, there was a span of 13 bases. This CDR3 contains 12 residues. This chain's CDR3 is CASSLQGPKAFF. CDR3 in DNA: TGTGCCAGCAGTCTCCAAGGGCCGAAAGCTTTCTTT.

This rearrangement joins TRBV30 to TRBJ1-1, with 7 positions matching TRBD1. J was trimmed by 3 bases and V by 4 bases; bases with no gene match: 5. Germline V CDR1 and CDR2: GTSNPN, SVGIG (reference sequence). This CDR3 is built from 13 residues. The CDR3 reads CAWTRDRYTEAFF. CDR3 DNA sequence: TGTGCCTGGACCCGGGACAGATACACTGAAGCTTTCTTT.

This chain links TRBV30 with TRBJ2-2, with D uncertain. This CDR3 region has 14 residues. Trimming shortened V by 4 bases and J by 0 bases, and 9 bases separated the two germline ends. Germline CDR1 reads GTSNPN; CDR2 reads SVGIG (reference sequence). The CDR3: CAWTRNANTGELFF. Here the CDR3 DNA reads TGTGCCTGGACACGAAACGCGAACACCGGGGAGCTGTTTTTT. The complete variable domain, with remaining parts taken from reference TRBV30 and TRBJ2-2, reads SQTIHQWPATLVQPVGSPLSLECTVEGTSNPNLYWYRQAAGRGLQLLFYSVGIGQISSEVPQNLSASRPQDRQFILSSKKLLLSDSGFYLCAWTRNANTGELFFGEGSRLTVL.

This chain connects TRBV6-5 to TRBJ1-1; 7 positions match TRBD1. V was clipped by 6 bases and J by 6 bases; unmatched bases: 10. This CDR3 region has 14 residues. CDR1 and CDR2 (germline): MNHEY, SVGAGI. CDR3 nucleotide sequence: TGTGCCAGCAGGGGGAACAGGGGTATGCCTGAAGCTTTCTTT. This sequence encodes CASRGNRGMPEAFF.

The rearrangement links TRBV5-6 to TRBJ2-5; 7 bases fit TRBD2. J lost 4 bases, V lost 1 base, and 1 base had no gene match. This CDR3 has 13 amino acids. Per the germline V gene, CDR1 is SGHDT and CDR2 is YYEEEE. CDR3 region: CASSLSGVETQYF. DNA of the CDR3: TGTGCCAGCAGCTTGAGCGGGGTAGAGACCCAGTACTTC.

A word on this clone: At one boundary the junction diverges from the germline segment, which might be a read error. The DNA for the CDR3 is TGTGCCAGTAGTATGGGGAACCCGAACACTAAAGCTTTCTTT. Protein: CASSMGNPNTKAFF. This rearrangement joins TRBV19 to TRBJ1-1; D not resolved. Germline-derived CDR1 and CDR2 are LNHDA and SQIVND (reference sequence). This CDR3 region has 14 residues.

The rearrangement joins TRBV28 to TRBJ1-6; 7 nucleotides match TRBD1. The length of the CDR3 is 15 residues. Losses at the gene ends were 6 bases for V and 2 bases for J; bases not matched to a gene: 4. Per the germline V gene, CDR1 is MDHEN and CDR2 is SYDVKM. CDR3 nucleotides: TGTGCCAGCAGAGACAGGGCCCCCTATAATTCACCCCTCCACTTT. It encodes CASRDRAPYNSPLHF. The variable domain in full, with the rest retrieved from reference TRBV28 and TRBJ1-6, is DVKVTQSSRYLVKRTGEKVFLECVQDMDHENMFWYRQDPGLGLRLIYFSYDVKMKEKGDIPEGYSVSREKKERFSLILESASTNQTSMYLCASRDRAPYNSPLHFGNGTRLTVT.

This rearrangement joins TRBV6-5 to TRBJ2-3; D might be TRBD1 or TRBD2, each matching 6 bases. The CDR3 runs 15 residues. Germline-derived CDR1 and CDR2 are MNHEY and SVGAGI. The ends were cut back, 5 bases at V and 5 bases at J, with 17 bases in the middle. The CDR3 loop reads CASSREGGAGDTQYF. The CDR3 DNA reads as TGTGCCAGCAGTCGAGAGGGGGGCGCAGGAGATACGCAGTATTTT.

The chain is built from TRBV6-2 or TRBV6-3 and TRBJ1-2, with D unresolved. The CDR3 is made up of 15 amino acids. The germline V gene has CDR1 MNHEY and CDR2 SVGEGT. Deletions cut 4 bases from V and 4 bases from J, with 16 bases between. CDR3: CASSSWERLVYGYTF. DNA for the CDR3: TGTGCCAGCAGTTCATGGGAACGCCTTGTCTATGGCTACACCTTC.

The chain links TRBV18 to TRBJ2-1; no clear D. The CDR3 extends over 14 amino acids. The germline gives CDR1 KGHSH, CDR2 LQKENI. With 1 base removed from V and 3 bases from J, the gap between germline ends came to 7 bases. The CDR3 coding sequence is TGTGCCAGCTCACCACAAAACAGCTACAATGAGCAGTTCTTC. Translated: CASSPQNSYNEQFF. The complete variable domain, with remaining parts taken from reference TRBV18 and TRBJ2-1, reads NAGVMQNPRHLVRRRGQEARLRCSPMKGHSHVYWYRQLPEEGLKFMVYLQKENIIDESGMPKERFSAEFPKEGPSILRIQQVVRGDSAAYFCASSPQNSYNEQFFGPGTRLTVL.

This sequence joins TRBV5-1 and TRBJ2-7, with 10 bases matching TRBD1. Germline assignment: CDR1 SGHRS and CDR2 YFSETQ. There are 14 residues in the CDR3. Trimming removed 4 bases from V and 6 bases from J; junction bases left unmatched: 7. The CDR3 reads CASSQDRGHVEQYF. CDR3 sequence (DNA): TGCGCCAGCAGCCAAGACAGGGGGCACGTCGAGCAGTACTTC.

CDR3 DNA: TGTGCCAGTAGTTCACCACTAACTAGCGGCCTCACAGATACGCAGTATTTT. It yields the protein CASSSPLTSGLTDTQYF. This chain uses TRBV19 with TRBJ2-3; 8 nucleotides line up with TRBD2. The CDR3 totals 17 residues. Germline V CDR1 and CDR2: LNHDA, SQIVND (reference sequence). J gave up 2 bases and V 5 bases, and 12 bases lay outside the gene matches.

J is TRBJ1-1 and V is TRBV6-5, with a possible D match to TRBD1 (5 bases). V was pared by 10 bases and J by 0 bases, with 18 bases between. Germline CDR1 is MNHEY and CDR2 is SVGAGI. The CDR3 extends over 15 amino acids. The CDR3 coding sequence is TGTGCCACCAAAAAAGACCGGGGCGTGAACACTGAAGCTTTCTTT. This translates into CATKKDRGVNTEAFF.

The chain couples TRBV5-8 to TRBJ1-3; D is unresolved. Trimming removed 7 bases from V and 0 bases from J, with 11 bases in between. Germline assignment: CDR1 SGHTS and CDR2 YDEGEE. The CDR3 extends over 14 amino acids. This chain's CDR3 is CASPSGRSGNTIYF. CDR3 DNA sequence: TGTGCCAGCCCCTCTGGGCGCTCTGGAAACACCATATATTTT. Supplemented by reference TRBV5-8 and TRBJ1-3, the full variable domain reads EAGVTQSPTHLIKTRGQQATLRCSPISGHTSVYWYQQALGLGLQFLLWYDEGEERNRGNFPPRFSGRQFPNYSSELNVNALELEDSALYLCASPSGRSGNTIYFGEGSWLTVV.